This T cell receptor beta chain is from a study of cytomegalovirus exposure and HLA in healthy donors. The primer mix had 60 Vbeta and 13 Jbeta primers. Some clones are missing from TCRdb's copy, which holds only in-frame ones; the method was immunoSEQ multiplex PCR. The sample has tens of thousands of clones. Overall study findings and caveats: The authors considered a cluster of highly shared sequence variants likely to be a sequencing artifact. For presence/absence analyses, sequencing depth was assumed to be roughly uniform across donors.

A word on this clone: Its matching antigen is unknown.

The clonotype comes from a woman younger than 45 in good health and CMV-seropositive. Sequencing was done on a sample of PBMCs.

CDR3 amino acids: CASSSRTSGSGTGELFF. CDR3 sequence (DNA): TGCGCCAGCAGCTCAAGGACTAGCGGGAGCGGCACCGGGGAGCTGTTTTTT. This chain links TRBV5-1 with TRBJ2-2; 13 nucleotides agree with TRBD2. This CDR3 contains 17 residues. J lost 4 bases, V lost 3 bases, and 6 bases had no gene match. CDR1 is SGHRS, CDR2 YFSETQ, per germline.